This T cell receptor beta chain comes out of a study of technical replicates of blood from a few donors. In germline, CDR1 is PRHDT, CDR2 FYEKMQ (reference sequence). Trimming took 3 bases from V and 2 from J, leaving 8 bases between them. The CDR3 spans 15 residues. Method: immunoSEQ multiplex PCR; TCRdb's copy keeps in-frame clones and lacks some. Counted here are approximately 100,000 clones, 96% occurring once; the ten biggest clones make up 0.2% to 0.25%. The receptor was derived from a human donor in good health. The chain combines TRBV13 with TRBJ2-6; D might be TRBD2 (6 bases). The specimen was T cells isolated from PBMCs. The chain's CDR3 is CASSFGGTGANVLTF. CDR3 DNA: TGTGCCAGCAGCTTCGGGGGTACTGGGGCCAACGTCCTGACTTTC.